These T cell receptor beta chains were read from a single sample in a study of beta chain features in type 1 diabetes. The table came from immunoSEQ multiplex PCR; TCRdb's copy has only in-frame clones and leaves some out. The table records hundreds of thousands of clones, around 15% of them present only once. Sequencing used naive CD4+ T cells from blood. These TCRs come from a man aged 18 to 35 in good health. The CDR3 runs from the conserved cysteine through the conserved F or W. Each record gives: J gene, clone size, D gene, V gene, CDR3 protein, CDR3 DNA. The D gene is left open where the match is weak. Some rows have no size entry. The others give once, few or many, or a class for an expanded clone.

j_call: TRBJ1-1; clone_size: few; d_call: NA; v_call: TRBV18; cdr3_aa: CASSPQGTEAFF; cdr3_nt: TGTGCCAGCTCACCACAGGGCACTGAAGCTTTCTTT
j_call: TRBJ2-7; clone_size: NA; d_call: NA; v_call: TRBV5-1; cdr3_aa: CASSSGPLKPYEQYF; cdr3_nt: TGCGCCAGCAGCTCCGGGCCCCTAAAGCCCTACGAGCAGTACTTC
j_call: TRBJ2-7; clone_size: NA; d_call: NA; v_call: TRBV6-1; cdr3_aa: CASIPGATYEQYF; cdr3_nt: TGTGCCAGCATTCCCGGGGCGACCTACGAGCAGTACTTC
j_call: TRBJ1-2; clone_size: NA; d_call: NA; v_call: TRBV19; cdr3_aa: CASSLRYGSNYGYTF; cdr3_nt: TGTGCCAGTAGTCTGAGATACGGCAGTAACTATGGCTACACCTTC
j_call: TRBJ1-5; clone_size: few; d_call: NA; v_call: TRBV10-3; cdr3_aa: CAIRGTGNPNQPQHF; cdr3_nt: TGTGCCATCAGGGGAACAGGGAATCCGAATCAGCCCCAGCATTTT
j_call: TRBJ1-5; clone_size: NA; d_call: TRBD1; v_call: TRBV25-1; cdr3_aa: CASSATGGKAQPQHF; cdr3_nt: TGTGCCAGCAGCGCGACAGGGGGTAAAGCTCAGCCCCAGCATTTT
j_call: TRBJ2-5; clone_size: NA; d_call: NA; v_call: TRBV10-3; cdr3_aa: CAISGDGTQYF; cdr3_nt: TGTGCCATCAGTGGTGATGGGACCCAGTACTTC
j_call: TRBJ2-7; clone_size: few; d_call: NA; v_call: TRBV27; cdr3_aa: CASRASTATYEQYF; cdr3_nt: TGTGCCAGCAGGGCCTCGACAGCTACCTACGAGCAGTACTTC
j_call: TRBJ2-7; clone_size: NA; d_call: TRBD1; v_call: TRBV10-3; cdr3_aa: CAIKDRGLGEQYF; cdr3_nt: TGTGCCATCAAGGACAGGGGCCTCGGCGAGCAGTACTTC
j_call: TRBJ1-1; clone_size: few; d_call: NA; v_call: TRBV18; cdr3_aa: CASSPIGQPNTEAFF; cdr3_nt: TGTGCCAGCTCACCAATAGGACAGCCGAACACTGAAGCTTTCTTT
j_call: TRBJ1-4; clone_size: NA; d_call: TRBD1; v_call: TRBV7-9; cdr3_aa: CAGSLGGQSLTLFF; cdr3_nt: TGTGCCGGCAGCTTAGGGGGACAGAGCCTAACCCTGTTTTTT
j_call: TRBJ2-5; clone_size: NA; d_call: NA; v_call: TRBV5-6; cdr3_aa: CASSLAGNQETRYF; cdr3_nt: TGTGCCAGCAGCTTGGCCGGAAACCAAGAGACCCGGTACTTC
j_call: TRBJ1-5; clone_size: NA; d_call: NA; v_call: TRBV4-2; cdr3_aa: CASSQEAGRVHF; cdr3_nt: TGTGCCAGCAGCCAAGAGGCAGGACGCGTTCATTTT
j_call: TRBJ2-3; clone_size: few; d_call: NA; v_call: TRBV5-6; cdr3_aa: CASSPRVATDTQYF; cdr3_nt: TGTGCCAGCAGCCCTCGGGTAGCTACAGATACGCAGTATTTT
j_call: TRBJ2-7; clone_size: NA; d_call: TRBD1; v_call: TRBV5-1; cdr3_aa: CASSPGQGPYEQYF; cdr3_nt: TGCGCCAGCAGCCCGGGACAGGGCCCCTACGAGCAGTACTTC
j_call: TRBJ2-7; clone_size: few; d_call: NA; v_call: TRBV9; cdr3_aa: CASSRRPTYEQYF; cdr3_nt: TGTGCCAGCTCCCGGCGCCCGACCTACGAGCAGTACTTC
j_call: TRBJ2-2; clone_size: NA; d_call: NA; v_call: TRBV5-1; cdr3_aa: CASSPGEENTGELFF; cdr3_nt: TGCGCCAGCAGCCCGGGGGAGGAGAACACCGGGGAGCTGTTTTTT